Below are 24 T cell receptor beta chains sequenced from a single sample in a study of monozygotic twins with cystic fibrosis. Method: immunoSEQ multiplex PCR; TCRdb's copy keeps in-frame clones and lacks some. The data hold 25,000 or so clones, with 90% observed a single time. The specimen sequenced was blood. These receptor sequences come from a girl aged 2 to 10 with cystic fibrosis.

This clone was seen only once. The CDR3: CASSPARGTGNQPQHF. CDR3 coding DNA: TGTGCCAGCAGTCCCGCTCGGGGGACGGGCAATCAGCCCCAGCATTTT. The chain has TRBV27 and TRBJ1-5; tentative D call: TRBD1 (5 bases). CDR1 and CDR2 (germline): MNHEY, SMNVEV (reference sequence). The CDR3 contains 16 residues. V lost 5 bases and J 2 bases, leaving 16 bases between the germline ends.

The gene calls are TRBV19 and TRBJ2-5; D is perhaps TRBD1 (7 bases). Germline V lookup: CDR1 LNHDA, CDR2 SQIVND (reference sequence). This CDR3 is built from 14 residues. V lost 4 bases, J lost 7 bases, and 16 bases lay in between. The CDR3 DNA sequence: TGTGCCAGTAGTAAGGACAGGAGGGTTGGGACCCAGTACTTC. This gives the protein CASSKDRRVGTQYF.

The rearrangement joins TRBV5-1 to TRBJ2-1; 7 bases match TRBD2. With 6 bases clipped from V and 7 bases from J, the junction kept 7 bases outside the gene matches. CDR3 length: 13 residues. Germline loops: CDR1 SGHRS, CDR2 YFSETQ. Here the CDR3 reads CASTPAGGNEQFF. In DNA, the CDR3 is TGCGCCAGCACCCCGGCCGGGGGGAATGAGCAGTTCTTC.

CDR3 nucleotide sequence: TGTGCCACCAGCAGAGATAGGGCAGGGATCAATCAGCCCCAGCATTTT. Translation gives CATSRDRAGINQPQHF. V is TRBV15 and J is TRBJ1-5; D may be TRBD1 (5 bases). With 0 bases removed from V and 3 bases from J, the gap between germline ends came to 12 bases. The germline V gene has CDR1 LNHNV and CDR2 YYDKDF (reference sequence). The CDR3 is made up of 16 amino acids.

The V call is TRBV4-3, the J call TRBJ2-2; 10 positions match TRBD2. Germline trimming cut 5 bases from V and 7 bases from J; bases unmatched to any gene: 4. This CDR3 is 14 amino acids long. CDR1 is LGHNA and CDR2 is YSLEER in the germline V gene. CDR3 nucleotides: TGCGCCAGCAGCAACCTAGCGGGGGACGGGGAGCTGTTTTTT. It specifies CASSNLAGDGELFF.

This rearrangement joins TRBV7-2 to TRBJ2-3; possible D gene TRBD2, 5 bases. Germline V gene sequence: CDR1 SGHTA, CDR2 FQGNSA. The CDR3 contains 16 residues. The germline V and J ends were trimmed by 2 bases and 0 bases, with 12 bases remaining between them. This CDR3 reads CASSLQVQRSTDTQYF. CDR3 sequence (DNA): TGTGCCAGCAGCTTACAGGTCCAGCGGAGCACAGATACGCAGTATTTT.

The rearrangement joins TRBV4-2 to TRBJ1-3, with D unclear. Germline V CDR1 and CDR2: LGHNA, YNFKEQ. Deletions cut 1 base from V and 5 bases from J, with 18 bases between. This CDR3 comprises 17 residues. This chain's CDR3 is CASSQGDGSIFRNTIYF. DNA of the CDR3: TGTGCCAGCAGCCAAGGAGACGGCTCAATCTTTCGAAACACCATATATTTT.

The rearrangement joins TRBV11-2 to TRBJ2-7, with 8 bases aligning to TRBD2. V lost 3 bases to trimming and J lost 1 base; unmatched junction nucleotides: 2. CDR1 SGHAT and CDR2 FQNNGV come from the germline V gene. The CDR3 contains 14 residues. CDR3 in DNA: TGTGCCAGCAGCTTCGGGACTAGTTCCTACGAGCAGTACTTC. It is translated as CASSFGTSSYEQYF.

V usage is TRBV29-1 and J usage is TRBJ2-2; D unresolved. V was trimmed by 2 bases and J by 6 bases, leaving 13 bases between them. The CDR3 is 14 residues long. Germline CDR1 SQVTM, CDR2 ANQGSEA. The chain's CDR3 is CSVELQFSAGELFF. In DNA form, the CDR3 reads TGCAGCGTTGAATTGCAGTTTTCGGCCGGGGAGCTGTTTTTT.

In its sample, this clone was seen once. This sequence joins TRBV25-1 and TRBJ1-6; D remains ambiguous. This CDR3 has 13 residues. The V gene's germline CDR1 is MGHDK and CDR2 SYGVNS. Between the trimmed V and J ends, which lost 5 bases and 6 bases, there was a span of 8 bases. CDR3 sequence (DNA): TGTGCCAGCAGTAGGCCATTTAATTCACCCCTCCACTTT. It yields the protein CASSRPFNSPLHF.

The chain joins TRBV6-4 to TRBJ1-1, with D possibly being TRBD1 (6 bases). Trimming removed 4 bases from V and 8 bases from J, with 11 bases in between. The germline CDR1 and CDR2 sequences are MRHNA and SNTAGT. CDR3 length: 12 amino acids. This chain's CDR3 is CASSAATGEAFF. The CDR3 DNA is TGTGCCAGCAGTGCGGCCACAGGGGAAGCTTTCTTT.

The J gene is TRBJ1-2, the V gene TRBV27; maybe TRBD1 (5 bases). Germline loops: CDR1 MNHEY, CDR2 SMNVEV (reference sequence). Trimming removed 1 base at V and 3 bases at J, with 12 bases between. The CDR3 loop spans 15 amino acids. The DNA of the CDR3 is TGTGCCAGCAGTTTATACGGGGGACTATACTATGGCTACACCTTC. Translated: CASSLYGGLYYGYTF.

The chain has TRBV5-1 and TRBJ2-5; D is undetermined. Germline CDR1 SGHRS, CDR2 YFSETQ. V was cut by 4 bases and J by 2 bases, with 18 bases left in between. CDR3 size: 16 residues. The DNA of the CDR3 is TGCGCCAGCAGCGCCGGGTGGGCTGGGCCGCAAGAGACCCAGTACTTC. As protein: CASSAGWAGPQETQYF.

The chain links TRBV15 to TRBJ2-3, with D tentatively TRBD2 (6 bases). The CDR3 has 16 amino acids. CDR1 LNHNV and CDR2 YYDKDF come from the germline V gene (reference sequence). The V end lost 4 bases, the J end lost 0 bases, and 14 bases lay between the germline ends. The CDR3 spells CATSKLMGTSTDTQYF. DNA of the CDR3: TGTGCCACCAGCAAGTTAATGGGGACTAGCACAGATACGCAGTATTTT. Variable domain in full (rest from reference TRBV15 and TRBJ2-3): DAMVIQNPRYQVTQFGKPVTLSCSQTLNHNVMYWYQQKSSQAPKLLFHYYDKDFNNEADTPDNFQSRRPNTSFCFLDIRSPGLGDTAMYLCATSKLMGTSTDTQYFGPGTRLTVL.

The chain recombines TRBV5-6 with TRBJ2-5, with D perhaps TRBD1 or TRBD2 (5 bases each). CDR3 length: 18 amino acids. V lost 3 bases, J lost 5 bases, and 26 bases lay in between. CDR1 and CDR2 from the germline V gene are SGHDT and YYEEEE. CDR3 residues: CASSSSRLRGQKRETQYF. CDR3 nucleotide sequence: TGTGCCAGCAGCTCCTCTCGTTTGAGGGGTCAAAAGCGGGAGACCCAGTACTTC.

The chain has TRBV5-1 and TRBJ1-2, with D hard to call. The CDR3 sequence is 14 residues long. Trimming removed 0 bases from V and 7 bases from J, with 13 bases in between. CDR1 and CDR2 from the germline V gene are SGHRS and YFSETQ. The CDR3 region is CASSLGAPIRGYTF. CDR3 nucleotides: TGCGCCAGCAGCTTGGGGGCCCCTATCCGTGGCTACACCTTC.

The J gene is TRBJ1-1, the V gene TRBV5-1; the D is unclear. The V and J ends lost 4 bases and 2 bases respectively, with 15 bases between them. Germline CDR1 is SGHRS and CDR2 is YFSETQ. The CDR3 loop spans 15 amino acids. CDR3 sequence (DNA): TGCGCCAGCAGCGCAACATCTAACGGAAACACTGAAGCTTTCTTT. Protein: CASSATSNGNTEAFF.

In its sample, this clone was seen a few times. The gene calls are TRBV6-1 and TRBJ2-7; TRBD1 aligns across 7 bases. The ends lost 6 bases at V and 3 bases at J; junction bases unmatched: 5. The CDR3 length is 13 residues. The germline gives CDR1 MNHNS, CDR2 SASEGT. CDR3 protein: CASRGQNIYEQYF. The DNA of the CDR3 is TGTGCCAGCAGGGGACAGAACATCTACGAGCAGTACTTC.

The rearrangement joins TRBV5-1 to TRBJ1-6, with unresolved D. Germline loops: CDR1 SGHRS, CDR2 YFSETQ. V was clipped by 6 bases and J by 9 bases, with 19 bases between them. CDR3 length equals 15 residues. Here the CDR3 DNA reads TGCGCCAGCATCCTCCAGACTTGGTGGATTTCACCCCTCCACTTT. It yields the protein CASILQTWWISPLHF.

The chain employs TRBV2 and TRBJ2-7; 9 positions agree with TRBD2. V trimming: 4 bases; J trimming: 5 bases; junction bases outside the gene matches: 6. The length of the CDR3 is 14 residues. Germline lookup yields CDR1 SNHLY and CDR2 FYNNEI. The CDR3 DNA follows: TGTGCCAGCAGTGTGGTAGCGGGGGTCCACGAGCAGTACTTC. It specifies CASSVVAGVHEQYF.

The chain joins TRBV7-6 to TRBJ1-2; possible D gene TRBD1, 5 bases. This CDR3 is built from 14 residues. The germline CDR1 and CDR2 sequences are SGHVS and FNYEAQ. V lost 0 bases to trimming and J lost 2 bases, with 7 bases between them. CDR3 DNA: TGTGCCAGCAGCTTAGCCACAGGCAACTATGGCTACACCTTC. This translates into CASSLATGNYGYTF.

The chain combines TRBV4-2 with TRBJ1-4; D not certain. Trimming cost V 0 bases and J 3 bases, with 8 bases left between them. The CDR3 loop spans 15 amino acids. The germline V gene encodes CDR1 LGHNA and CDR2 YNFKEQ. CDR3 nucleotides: TGTGCCAGCAGCCAAGATGGCGCGGCTAATGAAAAACTGTTTTTT. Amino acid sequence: CASSQDGAANEKLFF.

This chain's CDR3 is CASSVSRGTDETSGANVLTF. CDR3 in DNA: TGTGCCAGCAGCGTTAGCCGTGGGACCGATGAAACGTCTGGGGCCAACGTCCTGACTTTC. The J gene is TRBJ2-6, the V gene TRBV9, with D perhaps matching TRBD1 or TRBD2 (5 bases each). This CDR3 region has 20 residues. Trimming removed 2 bases from V and 1 base from J, with 22 bases in between. CDR1 SGDLS and CDR2 YYNGEE come from the germline V gene.

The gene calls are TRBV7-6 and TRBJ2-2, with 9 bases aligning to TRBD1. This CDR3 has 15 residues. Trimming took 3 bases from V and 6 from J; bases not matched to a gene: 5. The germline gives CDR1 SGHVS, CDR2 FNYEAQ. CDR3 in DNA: TGTGCCAGCAGCTTGGGGACAGGGAGGGCCGGGGAGCTGTTTTTT. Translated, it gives CASSLGTGRAGELFF.